These 29 T cell receptor beta chains were sequenced from one sample in a study of T cells after yellow fever vaccination. TCRdb passed the 5' RACE reads through MiXCR, listing each CDR3 protein once. The profile shows just under 600,000 distinct CDR3 sequences, about 14% of them singletons. Material: PBMCs, obtained on the day of the yellow fever booster vaccination. The receptors come from a man aged 25 to 45 who received the YFV17D yellow fever vaccine.

There are a few counts of this clonotype. This rearrangement joins TRBV30 to TRBJ2-7; 9 bases agree with TRBD1. The V segment lost 3 bases and the J segment 3 bases; nucleotides outside the gene matches: 12. The germline V gene encodes CDR1 GTSNPN and CDR2 SVGIG (reference sequence). This CDR3 has 16 amino acids. The CDR3 DNA reads TGTGCCTGGAGAAACCACAGGGGGCTCCAACTCTACGAGCAGTACTTC. It specifies CAWRNHRGLQLYEQYF.

The table lists this clonotype with a count of one. This rearrangement joins TRBV6-2 or TRBV6-3 to TRBJ2-1; possible D gene TRBD2, 6 bases. Germline V gene lookup returns CDR1 MNHEY and CDR2 SVGEGT. This CDR3 has 17 residues. Trimming took off 6 bases at V and 2 bases at J, with 20 bases between the two ends. The CDR3, as DNA: TGTGCCAGCAGACCCACAACGGGGGACTCAACCTACAATGAGCAGTTCTTC. This translates into CASRPTTGDSTYNEQFF.

The table lists this clonotype with a few counts. V usage is TRBV7-3 and J usage is TRBJ2-2, with 12 bases identical to TRBD2. This CDR3 has 18 amino acids. The V gene's germline CDR1 is SGHTA and CDR2 FQGTGA. Losses at the gene ends were 5 bases for V and 0 bases for J; bases not matched to a gene: 7. The chain's CDR3 is CASSPTSGSLSNTGELFF. CDR3 bases: TGTGCCAGCAGCCCGACTAGCGGGAGTCTTTCGAACACCGGGGAGCTGTTTTTT.

This clonotype was detected only a few times. The chain uses TRBV6-1 and TRBJ2-7; weak D call: TRBD1 (6 bases). V lost 5 bases to trimming and J lost 2 bases, with 19 bases between them. Germline V gene lookup returns CDR1 MNHNS and CDR2 SASEGT. The CDR3 consists of 16 residues. CDR3 in DNA: TGTGCCAGCAGTACCGTGACAGGAGGTCGGGCCTACGAGCAGTACTTC. This encodes CASSTVTGGRAYEQYF.

This clonotype was detected a few times. The V and J genes are TRBV30 and TRBJ2-7, with a possible D match to TRBD2 (5 bases). The CDR3 has 16 residues. Germline V gives CDR1 GTSNPN, CDR2 SVGIG (reference sequence). Deletions cut 0 bases from V and 1 base from J, with 16 bases between. This chain's CDR3 is CAWSVQRLSSSYEQYF. CDR3 coding DNA: TGTGCCTGGAGTGTACAGCGGTTATCCAGTTCCTACGAGCAGTACTTC.

This clonotype was recorded a few times. V is TRBV20-1 and J is TRBJ2-7; 7 positions match TRBD1. With V trimmed by 2 bases and J by 2 bases, 0 bases remained unmatched. Germline CDR1 reads DFQATT; CDR2 reads SNEGSKA (reference sequence). This CDR3 region has 12 residues. Here the CDR3 reads CSARQGAYEQYF. The CDR3 nucleotides read TGCAGTGCTAGACAGGGGGCCTACGAGCAGTACTTC.

This clonotype was counted at least ten times. This sequence joins TRBV12-3 or TRBV12-4 and TRBJ1-6; no reliable D call. The CDR3 contains 13 residues. The V end lost 7 bases, the J end lost 11 bases, and 15 bases lay between the germline ends. CDR3 protein: CASTFGSSPPLHF. The DNA of the CDR3 is TGTGCCAGCACCTTCGGGTCATCTCCACCCCTCCACTTT.

This clonotype was seen more than once but under ten times. The chain employs TRBV14 and TRBJ2-3; perhaps TRBD2 as D (5 bases). V was pared by 9 bases and J by 3 bases, with 13 bases between. Per germline, CDR1 SGHDN and CDR2 FVKESK. The length of the CDR3 is 13 residues. The CDR3 reads CARKHRRTDTQYF. DNA for the CDR3: TGTGCCAGGAAACACCGGAGGACAGATACGCAGTATTTT.

In DNA form, the CDR3 reads TGTGCCAGCAGGCGCTGGGCGACCACAGATACGCAGTATTTT. It is translated as CASRRWATTDTQYF. The chain recombines TRBV7-2 with TRBJ2-3, with unresolved D. Trimming removed 6 bases from V and 2 bases from J, with 12 bases in between. Germline V CDR1 and CDR2: SGHTA, FQGNSA. The CDR3 is made up of 14 amino acids.

The V and J genes are TRBV20-1 and TRBJ2-5; a weak D match, TRBD1 (6 bases). This CDR3 contains 14 residues. CDR1 DFQATT and CDR2 SNEGSKA come from the germline V gene (reference sequence). The V end lost 6 bases, the J end lost 7 bases, and 21 bases lay between the germline ends. The CDR3 spells CSAYLDQGRVTQYF. As DNA, the CDR3 is TGCAGTGCCTACCTCGATCAGGGGCGGGTGACCCAGTACTTC.

This chain joins TRBV28 and TRBJ2-2, with TRBD1 matching over 9 bases. The CDR3 totals 15 residues. CDR1 is MDHEN, CDR2 SYDVKM, per germline. Trimming at V came to 6 bases and at J to 6 bases, leaving 8 bases not matched to a gene. The CDR3 reads CASSPRQGGAGELFF. CDR3 bases: TGTGCCAGCAGCCCAAGACAGGGGGGGGCCGGGGAGCTGTTTTTT.

This clonotype was counted a single time. The genes are TRBV7-9 and TRBJ2-1; D remains ambiguous. Germline V lookup: CDR1 SEHNR, CDR2 FQNEAQ (reference sequence). Trimming shortened V by 5 bases and J by 8 bases, and 10 bases separated the two germline ends. This CDR3 is 12 amino acids long. CDR3 protein: CASSHHLDEQFF. The DNA of the CDR3 is TGTGCCAGCAGCCACCATTTGGATGAGCAGTTCTTC.

This clonotype showed up just a few times. The V and J genes are TRBV12-3 or TRBV12-4 and TRBJ2-2, with D possibly being TRBD1 or TRBD2 (5 bases each). The length of the CDR3 is 16 residues. Between the trimmed V and J ends, which lost 3 bases and 6 bases, there was a span of 17 bases. Here the CDR3 reads CASSLRAGSSPGELFF. The DNA of the CDR3 is TGTGCCAGCAGTTTGAGGGCAGGGTCATCACCCGGGGAGCTGTTTTTT.

V gene TRBV6-2 or TRBV6-3 combines with J gene TRBJ1-5, with 7 nucleotides matching TRBD1. CDR3 length: 15 residues. Germline V gene lookup returns CDR1 MNHEY and CDR2 SVGEGT. Trimming removed 2 bases from V and 11 bases from J; junction bases left unmatched: 12. CDR3 region: CASSYMSADRSAQHF. The CDR3 DNA reads as TGTGCCAGCAGTTACATGTCAGCGGACAGGAGTGCCCAGCATTTT.

This clonotype was detected only a few times. The CDR3: CAWSAGLRTSYEQYF. CDR3 in DNA: TGTGCCTGGAGTGCGGGACTCCGAACCTCCTACGAGCAGTACTTC. The genes are TRBV30 and TRBJ2-7, with D possibly being TRBD2 (6 bases). With 1 base removed from V and 0 bases from J, the gap between germline ends came to 13 bases. The CDR3 sequence is 15 residues long. From germline, CDR1 is GTSNPN and CDR2 SVGIG (reference sequence).

This chain uses TRBV6-2 or TRBV6-3 with TRBJ2-1; 11 nucleotides agree with TRBD2. The CDR3 totals 19 residues. From germline, CDR1 is MNHEY and CDR2 SVGEGT. The V segment lost 2 bases and the J segment 0 bases; nucleotides outside the gene matches: 9. CDR3 loop: CASSYPHPTSGTSYNEQFF. DNA for the CDR3: TGTGCCAGCAGTTACCCCCACCCGACTAGCGGGACCTCCTACAATGAGCAGTTCTTC.

This clonotype was seen only a few times. The V call is TRBV10-1, the J call TRBJ2-3; 12 bases match TRBD1. V trimming: 7 bases; J trimming: 7 bases; junction bases outside the gene matches: 6. This CDR3 is built from 14 residues. CDR1 is WNHNN and CDR2 is SYGVQD in the germline V gene (reference sequence). The CDR3, as DNA: TGCGCCAGCATCCAGGGACAGGGGGCCTATACGCAGTATTTT. The encoded protein is CASIQGQGAYTQYF.

Regarding this clonotype: The junction departs from germline at one end; a sequencing error may be responsible. This chain links TRBV5-4 with TRBJ1-1, with 10 bases fitting TRBD1. CDR3 length: 14 residues. Germline CDR1 is SGHNT and CDR2 is YYREEE (reference sequence). The CDR3 nucleotides read TGTGCCTGCAGCTTGACAGGGGGCGCGGTTGAAGCTTTCTTT. Amino acids: CACSLTGGAVEAFF.

This clonotype was picked up a small number of times. This chain connects TRBV12-3 or TRBV12-4 to TRBJ2-7, with D maybe TRBD2 (5 bases). The CDR3 contains 13 residues. With 3 bases removed from V and 1 base from J, the gap between germline ends came to 7 bases. The CDR3 loop is CASSFRTSYEQYF. The CDR3 DNA follows: TGTGCCAGCAGTTTTAGGACTTCCTACGAGCAGTACTTC.

The sample holds a few counts of this clonotype. The chain recombines TRBV20-1 with TRBJ2-7; D gene uncertain. The CDR3 length is 13 residues. Germline CDR1 and CDR2: DFQATT and SNEGSKA (reference sequence). The V end was cut by 5 bases, the J end by 3 bases, with 14 bases between. CDR3 sequence: CSAGPLLFYEQYF. The CDR3 region has the DNA TGCAGTGCTGGGCCCCTCCTTTTCTACGAGCAGTACTTC.

There are a few counts of this clonotype. J is TRBJ2-7 and V is TRBV19, with TRBD1 matching 10 bases. Germline CDR1 is LNHDA and CDR2 is SQIVND (reference sequence). The ends lost 3 bases at V and 5 bases at J; junction bases unmatched: 4. The CDR3 sequence is 14 residues long. The CDR3 sequence: CASSIPGQGDEQYF. The CDR3 DNA is TGTGCCAGTAGTATCCCCGGACAGGGGGACGAGCAGTACTTC.

Only a few counts were recorded for this clonotype. The chain links TRBV6-1 to TRBJ2-1; D possibly corresponds to TRBD2 (6 bases). Germline CDR1 is MNHNS and CDR2 is SASEGT. The CDR3 covers 13 residues. V was cut by 11 bases and J by 5 bases, with 16 bases left in between. CDR3 sequence (DNA): TGTGCCTCCGGGACTCCCCCCAACAATGAGCAGTTCTTC. It is translated as CASGTPPNNEQFF.

This clonotype occurred a few times. The chain employs TRBV15 and TRBJ2-6; no clear D gene. Germline V gene lookup returns CDR1 LNHNV and CDR2 YYDKDF (reference sequence). Trimming cost V 3 bases and J 0 bases, with 6 bases left between them. CDR3 size: 15 residues. The CDR3 spells CATSSYDSGANVLTF. The CDR3 coding sequence is TGTGCCACCAGCAGCTACGACTCTGGGGCCAACGTCCTGACTTTC.

The chain employs TRBV20-1 and TRBJ2-1, with 11 bases that match TRBD2. The length of the CDR3 is 16 residues. V was clipped by 3 bases and J by 3 bases; unmatched bases: 7. Germline assignment: CDR1 DFQATT and CDR2 SNEGSKA (reference sequence). The CDR3 region is CSARVAGGPYYNEQFF. CDR3 coding DNA: TGCAGTGCTAGGGTAGCGGGAGGGCCCTACTACAATGAGCAGTTCTTC.

The chain couples TRBV5-4 to TRBJ2-1; 15 bases map to TRBD2. The trim removed 4 bases at V and 8 bases at J, leaving 4 bases unmatched. The length of the CDR3 is 15 residues. Germline assignment: CDR1 SGHNT and CDR2 YYREEE (reference sequence). CDR3 in amino acids: CASSPGLAGGDEQFF. CDR3 bases: TGTGCCAGCAGCCCAGGACTAGCGGGAGGGGATGAGCAGTTCTTC.

V usage is TRBV7-9 and J usage is TRBJ2-3, with 7 bases lining up with TRBD2. V gave up 5 bases and J gave up 8 bases; unmatched junction bases: 19. Germline V CDR1 and CDR2: SEHNR, FQNEAQ (reference sequence). CDR3 length: 17 residues. The CDR3 DNA sequence: TGTGCCAGCAGCCCAAGGAGAGGTGCGGGAGCCGCTGGTACGCAGTATTTT. It codes for CASSPRRGAGAAGTQYF. The full variable domain, rest sourced from reference TRBV7-9 and TRBJ2-3, is DTGVSQNPRHKITKRGQNVTFRCDPISEHNRLYWYRQTLGQGPEFLTYFQNEAQLEKSRLLSDRFSAERPKGSFSTLEIQRTEQGDSAMYLCASSPRRGAGAAGTQYFGPGTRLTVL.

CDR3 sequence: CASSQVDGNTIYF. Written as DNA, the CDR3 is TGTGCCAGCAGCCAAGTGGATGGAAACACCATATATTTT. This sequence joins TRBV14 and TRBJ1-3; D gene uncertain. Between the trimmed V and J ends, which lost 1 base and 3 bases, there was a span of 4 bases. This CDR3 comprises 13 residues. Per the germline V gene, CDR1 is SGHDN and CDR2 is FVKESK. Full variable domain (remainder filled in from reference TRBV14 and TRBJ1-3): EAGVTQFPSHSVIEKGQTVTLRCDPISGHDNLYWYRRVMGKEIKFLLHFVKESKQDESGMPNNRFLAERTGGTYSTLKVQPAELEDSGVYFCASSQVDGNTIYFGEGSWLTVV.

In its sample, this clonotype was seen a few times. The chain has TRBV20-1 and TRBJ2-7; 7 positions match TRBD2. The germline V gene encodes CDR1 DFQATT and CDR2 SNEGSKA (reference sequence). The CDR3 contains 14 residues. J was trimmed by 2 bases and V by 1 base; bases with no gene match: 5. The CDR3: CSARAGGPTYEQYF. In nucleotides, the CDR3 is TGCAGTGCTAGAGCGGGAGGCCCCACCTACGAGCAGTACTTC.

This clonotype was counted ten times or more. The rearrangement links TRBV6-2 or TRBV6-3 to TRBJ2-4, with D perhaps TRBD2 (6 bases). The germline V and J ends were trimmed by 0 bases and 7 bases, with 13 bases remaining between them. The germline CDR1 and CDR2 sequences are MNHEY and SVGEGT. The CDR3 runs to 15 residues. The CDR3 DNA is TGTGCCAGCAGTTACTCCGGAGGGACCGCCAACATTCAGTACTTC. Translation gives CASSYSGGTANIQYF.